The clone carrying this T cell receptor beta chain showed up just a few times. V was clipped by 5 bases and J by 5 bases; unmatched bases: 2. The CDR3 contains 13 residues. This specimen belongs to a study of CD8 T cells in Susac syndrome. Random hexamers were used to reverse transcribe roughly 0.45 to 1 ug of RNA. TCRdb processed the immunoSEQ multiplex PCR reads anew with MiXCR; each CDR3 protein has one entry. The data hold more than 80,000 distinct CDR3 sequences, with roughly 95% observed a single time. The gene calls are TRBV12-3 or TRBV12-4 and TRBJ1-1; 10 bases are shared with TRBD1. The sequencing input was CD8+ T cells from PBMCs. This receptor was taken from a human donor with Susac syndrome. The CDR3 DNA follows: TGTGCCAGCAGTGGACAGGGGGGTACTGAAGCTTTCTTT. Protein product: CASSGQGGTEAFF.